This TCR beta chain derives from a study of regulatory T cells in long-lasting Graves disease (dated by TCRdb to about 2021). About the full investigation: Persistent Graves' disease was defined as antithyroid drug treatment for over 5 years with persistently positive TSH receptor autoantibodies. Antithyroid drugs had been taken for around 9.8 years on average by persistent Graves' disease patients in the clinical cohort. A total of around 33 samples were covered by TCR sequencing, comprising approximately 13 persistent and approximately 20 newly diagnosed Graves' disease patients. Patients with persistent Graves' disease were compared with patients with newly diagnosed Graves' disease using TCR sequencing and RNA sequencing of peripheral blood. The study was conducted in China and was registered as a clinical trial. Study-wide conclusions, independent of this receptor: Compared with newly diagnosed patients, patients with persistent Graves' disease had lower TCR Shannon entropy and fewer highly expanded clones, which suggests clonal expansion. More public clonotypes were shared among persistent patients (approximately 3,000) than among newly diagnosed patients (966). Preferential use of TRBV28, TRBJ1-2 and TRBJ2-5 was observed in persistent disease, whereas TRBV20-1 and TRBJ2-1 were favored in newly diagnosed disease. Sequencing and analysis were limited to the TCR beta chain. The study examined only peripheral blood because the primary lesion, thyroid tissue, could not be accessed. The small sample size was acknowledged by the authors as a limitation that may reduce accuracy.

The time point tag for this specimen amounts to: persistent/refractory GD, antithyroid drugs over 5 years with positive TRAb. For both TCR sequencing and RNA sequencing, RNA was extracted from PBMCs in TRIzol. The diagnosis of Graves' disease was made according to American Thyroid Association guidelines. Patients for the study were recruited at an endocrinology department in Xi'an, China. From each patient, approximately 10 milliliters of peripheral blood was collected into an EDTA anticoagulant tube. Ficoll Paque Plus density gradient separation was used to isolate PBMCs, and no further T cell sorting was done. An Agilent 2100 Bioanalyzer and agarose gel were used to assess RNA quality, and a NanoDrop 2000 was used to measure RNA concentration. This clonotype was detected a few times. Its antigen has not been determined. Per-base quality was not reported, and no clone a single base away is much larger than it.

Library preparation was by multiplex PCR. Data came from an Illumina HiSeq 4000. TCR beta libraries were built with iRepertoire HTBI primers and Arm-PCR amplification of CDR3 regions. Gel purification was performed on PCR products prior to sequencing. The original pipeline was this. A total of fewer than 65 TRBV and 14 TRBJ segments were identified across samples and were used for gene usage analysis of CDR3 amino acid clonotypes. COPE and FqMerger were used to merge filtered high-quality paired reads into contigs. Contigs were aligned with BLAST to IMGT TRBV, TRBD and TRBJ reference genes, and CDR3 was defined per IMGT. Any clonotype with a frequency above 0.1% was classified as a highly expanded clone. Shannon entropy served as the measure of repertoire diversity, while the Gini coefficient captured V-J evenness. Public clonotypes were defined as clonotypes shared by more than one individual. TCRdb applied fastp at Q25 and MiXCR to the public reads, then kept only in-frame beta chains. CDR3 protein duplicates are merged, each entry listing the most common genes and DNA. These V and J calls rely on TCRdb rather than the paper's analysis. The sample table shows some 440,000 distinct CDR3 sequences, and less than 25% are seen once. In total, the top ten clones hold about 8.3% of the sample.

Taken from cysteine to phenylalanine, the CDR3 has 14 residues. Of the read, only the CDR3 DNA is kept; its 42 bases are in frame from base 1. The junction shows trimming of 4 bases on V and 6 bases on J, plus 12 bases between the germline ends. In the germline V gene (reference sequence), CDR1 corresponds to LNHDA and CDR2 to SQIVND. The sequencing used peripheral blood mononuclear cells (PBMCs), collected when the disease was refractory, from a patient treated with antithyroid drugs. This chain joins TRBV19 to TRBJ1-4, with no reliable assignment of the D segment. The TCR sequence derives from a female donor with Graves disease. The DNA sequence is given as TGTGCCAGTAGTAAGATCGCCGGATATGAAAAACTGTTTTTT. It is translated as CASSKIAGYEKLFF. Here the CDR3 is joined to the reference TRBV19 and TRBJ1-4 genes, and the full variable domain is: DGGITQSPKYLFRKEGQNVTLSCEQNLNHDAMYWYRQDPGQGLRLIYYSQIVNDFQKGDIAEGYSVSREKKESFPLTVTSAQKNPTAFYLCASSKIAGYEKLFFGSGTQLSVL.